These T cell receptor beta chains were read from a single sample in a study of T cell changes during pregnancy in multiple sclerosis. Some clones are missing from TCRdb's copy, which holds only in-frame ones; the method was immunoSEQ multiplex PCR. In the table there are tens of thousands of clones, 91% of which are singletons. Sequenced material: peripheral blood, taken in the third trimester of pregnancy. These receptors were taken from a female donor in good health, enrolled as a control in a pregnancy study. Both conserved end residues are part of each CDR3. A D gene is named only where the DNA matches it firmly. Size is stated for part of the rows, as once, few or many counts, or as a class when the clone is expanded.

v_gene	d_gene	len	j_gene	abundance	CDR3nt	CDR3aa
TRBV2	NA	13	TRBJ2-7	NA	TGTGCCAGCAGGGACAGGGAGGGGGGCGAGCAGTACTTC	CASRDREGGEQYF
TRBV28	NA	13	TRBJ1-2	NA	TGTGCCAGCAGTTTTCTACAGGCCTATGGCTACACCTTC	CASSFLQAYGYTF
TRBV28	NA	14	TRBJ2-2	NA	TGTGCCAGCAACAGGGGGGGGGTCGCCGGGGAGCTGTTTTTT	CASNRGGVAGELFF
TRBV7-9	TRBD2	18	TRBJ2-7	NA	TGTGCCAGCAGCCACACCGGGACTAGCGGGGGGAGCTCCTACGAGCAGTACTTC	CASSHTGTSGGSSYEQYF
TRBV19	NA	16	TRBJ1-4	NA	TGTGCCAGTAGTAGAGCCACAGGCGGGGCGCGTGAAAAACTGTTTTTT	CASSRATGGAREKLFF
TRBV4-2	TRBD1	16	TRBJ1-6	NA	TGTGCCAGCAGCCCCCGATACGGGACAGATAATTCACCCCTCCACTTT	CASSPRYGTDNSPLHF
TRBV2	NA	14	TRBJ1-5	NA	TGTGCCAGCAGTGAGCCTACAGGGAACCAGCCCCAGCATTTT	CASSEPTGNQPQHF
TRBV4-2	TRBD1	12	TRBJ1-2	NA	TGTGCCAGCAGCCAAGAGGACAGGTACTACACCTTC	CASSQEDRYYTF
TRBV7-6	TRBD1	16	TRBJ2-2	NA	TGTGCCAGCAGCCGCGGACAGGGAGAAGGCACCGGGGAGCTGTTTTTT	CASSRGQGEGTGELFF
TRBV6-1	TRBD1	16	TRBJ1-2	NA	TGTGCCAGCAGTGCTCAGGGGGCGCGCCCTTCCTATGGCTACACCTTC	CASSAQGARPSYGYTF
TRBV6-5	NA	13	TRBJ1-6	NA	TGTGCCAGCAGACAGTATCCCGATTCACCCCTCCACTTT	CASRQYPDSPLHF
TRBV5-4	TRBD1	14	TRBJ1-1	NA	TGTGCCAGCAGCAAAACAGGGGTGAACACTGAAGCTTTCTTT	CASSKTGVNTEAFF
TRBV5-1	NA	13	TRBJ1-1	NA	TGCGCCAGCAGCTTGTTATCCCGGACTGAAGCTTTCTTT	CASSLLSRTEAFF
TRBV14	NA	15	TRBJ1-1	NA	TGTGCCAGCAGCCAAGATGCGCTCCCGAACACTGAAGCTTTCTTT	CASSQDALPNTEAFF
TRBV7-9	NA	14	TRBJ2-5	NA	TGTGCCAGCAGACCGACAGGCGCGCGAGAGACCCAGTACTTC	CASRPTGARETQYF
TRBV7-6	TRBD1	15	TRBJ1-4	NA	TGTGCCAGCAGCCCCACAGGGGGTGCTAATGAAAAACTGTTTTTT	CASSPTGGANEKLFF
TRBV7-6	NA	13	TRBJ1-1	once	TGTGCCAGCAGCTTAGCCGGGGTCACTGAAGCTTTCTTT	CASSLAGVTEAFF
TRBV28	NA	16	TRBJ1-5	NA	TGTGCCACCGGCTTTACGGGGCGGGGAAGGAGTCAGCCCCAGCATTTT	CATGFTGRGRSQPQHF
TRBV6-4	NA	14	TRBJ1-1	NA	TGTGCCAGCAGTGACTCCTCAGGGGTGGCTGAAGCTTTCTTT	CASSDSSGVAEAFF
TRBV19	NA	15	TRBJ1-6	once	TGTGCCAGTAGCGCACAGGCGTTTCCGAATTCACCCCTCCACTTT	CASSAQAFPNSPLHF
TRBV5-8	TRBD1	18	TRBJ1-6	NA	TGTGCCAGCAGCTTGGACAGGGGGTTCGGGACCTATAATTCACCCCTCCACTTT	CASSLDRGFGTYNSPLHF
TRBV19	NA	15	TRBJ2-3	NA	TGTGCCAGTAGTATAGGACTCCTTGTCACAGATACGCAGTATTTT	CASSIGLLVTDTQYF
TRBV7-9	TRBD1	14	TRBJ2-7	few	TGTGCCAGCTCTACCCAGACAGGGGACAACGAGCAGTACTTC	CASSTQTGDNEQYF
TRBV27	NA	11	TRBJ2-1	once	TGTGCCAGCAGTTCCGGGGGTGAGCAGTTCTTC	CASSSGGEQFF
TRBV4-1	TRBD1	17	TRBJ1-3	NA	TGCGCCAGCAGCCAAGAGGATATAGGACAGGTGGGAGACACCATATATTTT	CASSQEDIGQVGDTIYF
TRBV9	TRBD2	15	TRBJ2-2	NA	TGTGCCAGCAGCGTAACAGCGGGAGGCACCGGGGAGCTGTTTTTT	CASSVTAGGTGELFF
TRBV7-2	NA	18	TRBJ2-7	NA	TGTGCCAGCAGCTTAGAGGGGGGGGTGTGGACACCTAACTACGAGCAGTACTTC	CASSLEGGVWTPNYEQYF
TRBV19	NA	16	TRBJ1-4	NA	TGTGCCAGTAGTATAGGATCGGGGTCAACTAATGAAAAACTGTTTTTT	CASSIGSGSTNEKLFF
TRBV4-1	NA	16	TRBJ1-4	once	TGCGCCAGCAGCCAAGACGGGGGGGGTCGTTATGAAAAACTGTTTTTT	CASSQDGGGRYEKLFF
TRBV10-1	NA	15	TRBJ2-1	NA	TGCGCCAGCAGTGAGAGCCTAGCGCCCTCCGGAGAGCAGTTCTTC	CASSESLAPSGEQFF
TRBV5-1	TRBD2	16	TRBJ2-7	NA	TGCGCCAGCAGCTTGGGGGCCAGCGGGGGAAGGTACGAGCAGTACTTC	CASSLGASGGRYEQYF
TRBV2	TRBD1	13	TRBJ1-1	NA	TGTGCCAGCAGGGACAGGGGGAACACTGAAGCTTTCTTT	CASRDRGNTEAFF
TRBV6-5	TRBD1	13	TRBJ1-2	NA	TGTGCCAGCGGGGGACAGGGGGCAAGTGGCTACACCTTC	CASGGQGASGYTF
TRBV5-1	NA	16	TRBJ1-2	once	TGCGCCAGCAGCTTGGGCTTAATTCAGGGCCCCCATGGCTACACCTTC	CASSLGLIQGPHGYTF
TRBV9	NA	15	TRBJ2-1	once	TGTGCCAGCAGCGCGCAGGGGAGCTCCTACAATGAGCAGTTCTTC	CASSAQGSSYNEQFF
TRBV4-2	NA	16	TRBJ2-5	NA	TGTGCCAGCAGCCAAGATGGCAGCGGATCTGGGAAGACCCAGTACTTC	CASSQDGSGSGKTQYF
TRBV9	NA	13	TRBJ2-7	once	TGTGCCAGCAGCGTAGCGGGGTTATACGAGCAGTACTTC	CASSVAGLYEQYF
TRBV27	NA	16	TRBJ2-7	once	TGTGCCAGCAGACAAACAGGGAGTAGGGCCTCCTACGAGCAGTACTTC	CASRQTGSRASYEQYF
TRBV29-1	NA	11	TRBJ1-2	NA	TGCAGCGTTGAAGACGGCTATGGCTACACCTTC	CSVEDGYGYTF
TRBV7-6	TRBD2	18	TRBJ2-3	NA	TGTGCCAGCAGCCCTGGACTAGCGGGGGGGCCAAGCACAGATACGCAGTATTTT	CASSPGLAGGPSTDTQYF
TRBV29-1	TRBD1	12	TRBJ1-3	NA	TGCAGCGTTGCGACAGGGGATTCCACCATATATTTT	CSVATGDSTIYF
TRBV6-6	NA	14	TRBJ2-7	NA	TGTGCCAGCAGTTACTCTACGGGGGAGGCTGAGCAGTACTTC	CASSYSTGEAEQYF
TRBV5-4	TRBD1	15	TRBJ2-7	NA	TGTGCCAGCAGGAAGGGACAGGGTTCCTCCTACGAGCAGTACTTC	CASRKGQGSSYEQYF
TRBV5-6	TRBD1	17	TRBJ2-6	NA	TGTGCCAGCAGCAGGGACAGGGGATCCTCTGGGGCCAACGTCCTGACTTTC	CASSRDRGSSGANVLTF
TRBV18	TRBD1	15	TRBJ1-1	NA	TGTGCCAGCTCACCATTAGGGACAGGGCGTACTGAAGCTTTCTTT	CASSPLGTGRTEAFF
TRBV5-4	TRBD1	14	TRBJ2-7	NA	TGTGCCAGCAGCCCCCCGGGACAGGCTGTCGAGCAGTACTTC	CASSPPGQAVEQYF
TRBV18	TRBD1	17	TRBJ2-7	NA	TGTGCCAGCTCACCAAACGACAGGGGGCTAGGACCCTACGAGCAGTACTTC	CASSPNDRGLGPYEQYF
TRBV27	TRBD2	15	TRBJ2-7	once	TGTGCCAGCGGGACTAGCGGGAGGCTTAACTACGAGCAGTACTTC	CASGTSGRLNYEQYF
TRBV27	TRBD1	14	TRBJ1-2	NA	TGTGCCAGCAGCTTCACAGGGGGGTCTGTTGGCTACACCTTC	CASSFTGGSVGYTF
TRBV27	TRBD1	15	TRBJ1-3	NA	TGTGCCAGCAGACGCAGGACAGGGTCTGGAAACACCATATATTTT	CASRRRTGSGNTIYF